The TCR beta chain under discussion was sequenced for a study of blood T cell repertoires in COVID-19. Measured with immunoSEQ multiplex PCR; TCRdb has only the in-frame clones, and not every one. Among a few hundred thousand clones, about 88% were seen once, and the ten largest hold about 9.5%. The CDR3 extends over 15 amino acids. The germline V gene encodes CDR1 SGHNT and CDR2 YYREEE (reference sequence). The V end was cut by 4 bases, the J end by 6 bases, with 18 bases between. The study recruited people aged about 18 to 95 years across approximately 23 US areas. Participant reports of clinical history set cohort assignment. Cohort 3 recovered donors had two negative PCRs, clearance, or symptom resolution.

The chain uses TRBV5-4 and TRBJ2-3, with D possibly TRBD2 on 6 matching bases. The specimen was PBMCs or T cells enriched from blood (not recorded which). The sequence was collected from a woman in her 40s who had recovered from COVID-19. The DNA of the CDR3 is TGTGCCAGCAGCCCCAGTGGAGCGGGTAGGGATACGCAGTATTTT. This sequence encodes CASSPSGAGRDTQYF.